A single sample gave rise to the 11 T cell receptor beta chains below, sequenced in a study of blood T cell repertoires in COVID-19. Libraries were prepared by immunoSEQ multiplex PCR; TCRdb keeps only in-frame clonotypes and omits some of them. Of approximately 300,000 clones listed, about 90% are singletons. Sequencing was carried out using peripheral blood. The receptors come from a man between 18 and 35 years old who had recovered from COVID-19.

This chain connects TRBV7-2 to TRBJ1-5, with no clear D. V lost 5 bases and J 4 bases, leaving 9 bases between the germline ends. Germline CDR1 reads SGHTA; CDR2 reads FQGNSA. CDR3 size: 13 residues. CDR3 nucleotide sequence: TGTGCCAGCAGCCAAAGACTAAATCAGCCCCAGCATTTT. This gives the protein CASSQRLNQPQHF.

The chain joins TRBV7-6 to TRBJ1-1; D remains ambiguous. CDR1 is SGHVS, CDR2 FNYEAQ, per germline. This CDR3 has 11 amino acids. Trimming stripped 3 bases from V and 5 bases from J, with 4 bases between. The DNA of the CDR3 is TGTGCCAGCAGCTTCGGGACTGAAGCTTTCTTT. Amino acids: CASSFGTEAFF.

V gene TRBV10-3 combines with J gene TRBJ2-2; TRBD2 agrees at 7 bases. Germline CDR1 and CDR2: ENHRY and SYGVKD. The trim removed 8 bases at V and 7 bases at J, leaving 4 bases unmatched. The CDR3 has 12 residues. The CDR3 region has the DNA TGTGCCATCTGGGGGGGGGACGGGGAGCTGTTTTTT. Its translation: CAIWGGDGELFF.

This rearrangement joins TRBV29-1 to TRBJ2-7, with 10 bases lining up with TRBD1. The germline V gene has CDR1 SQVTM and CDR2 ANQGSEA. Trimming removed 1 base from V and 5 bases from J; junction bases left unmatched: 5. CDR3 length: 14 residues. In DNA form, the CDR3 reads TGCAGCGTTGAAGGGGGACAGGGGTTAGACGAGCAGTACTTC. This gives the protein CSVEGGQGLDEQYF.

This sequence joins TRBV5-1 and TRBJ1-1, with D perhaps TRBD1 (6 bases). Germline V gene data show CDR1 as SGHRS and CDR2 as YFSETQ. Trimming stripped 4 bases from V and 4 bases from J, with 11 bases between. The CDR3 is made up of 13 amino acids. CDR3 sequence (DNA): TGCGCCAGCAGCCCGGGACACCTCACTGAAGCTTTCTTT. Translating it yields CASSPGHLTEAFF.

For this clone: The sample holds other DNA sequences that translate to the same CDR3. V usage is TRBV6-5 and J usage is TRBJ1-1; D is unclear. The CDR3 runs 13 residues. The V and J ends lost 0 bases and 3 bases respectively, with 5 bases between them. Germline V gene lookup returns CDR1 MNHEY and CDR2 SVGAGI. The CDR3, as DNA: TGTGCCAGCAGTTACTCGAGGGACACTGAAGCTTTCTTT. This codes for CASSYSRDTEAFF.

The chain couples TRBV10-3 to TRBJ2-5, with a weak D call TRBD2 (6 bases). Germline assignment: CDR1 ENHRY and CDR2 SYGVKD. This CDR3 comprises 15 residues. Trimming stripped 3 bases from V and 1 base from J, with 12 bases between. The CDR3 region is CAISDNGGTQETQYF. The CDR3, as DNA: TGTGCCATCAGTGATAACGGAGGGACCCAAGAGACCCAGTACTTC.

V usage is TRBV10-3 and J usage is TRBJ2-2, with TRBD1 as a possible D gene (5 bases). Germline loops: CDR1 ENHRY, CDR2 SYGVKD. The CDR3 has 15 amino acids. V was cut by 4 bases and J by 1 base, with 10 bases left in between. The CDR3 coding sequence is TGTGCCATCAGTGGACGACAGTTGAACACCGGGGAGCTGTTTTTT. It encodes CAISGRQLNTGELFF.

This chain connects TRBV7-3 to TRBJ2-2; TRBD1 is a possible D gene (6 bases). Trimming removed 4 bases from V and 5 bases from J, with 11 bases in between. The CDR3 sequence is 14 residues long. Germline CDR1 is SGHTA and CDR2 is FQGTGA. CDR3 nucleotides: TGTGCCAGCAGCTCGACAGGATCGACCGGGGAGCTGTTTTTT. This sequence encodes CASSSTGSTGELFF.

This rearrangement joins TRBV28 to TRBJ2-7; 9 bases align to TRBD1. Losses at the gene ends were 5 bases for V and 4 bases for J; bases not matched to a gene: 6. The CDR3 is 14 residues long. Looked up from germline, CDR1 is MDHEN and CDR2 is SYDVKM. The CDR3 sequence is CASSRGDRVYEQYF. DNA of the CDR3: TGTGCCAGCAGTCGAGGGGACAGGGTGTACGAGCAGTACTTC.

The gene calls are TRBV2 and TRBJ2-2; tentatively, D is TRBD2 (6 bases). The V end was cut by 7 bases, the J end by 6 bases, with 12 bases between. This CDR3 is 13 amino acids long. The germline V gene encodes CDR1 SNHLY and CDR2 FYNNEI. The DNA for the CDR3 is TGTGCCAGCAATGGAGGGGAGGCCGGGGAGCTGTTTTTT. This sequence encodes CASNGGEAGELFF.